This entry lists 10 T cell receptor beta chains sequenced from one sample in a study of T cell responses to AZD1222 COVID-19 vaccine. TCRdb's copy holds only in-frame clones and misses some; the assay was immunoSEQ multiplex PCR. The sample lists more than 65,000 clones, 70% to 90% occurring once. This sample comprised peripheral blood, obtained 28 days after the second AZD1222 dose. The receptors stem from an adult who received the AZD1222 COVID-19 vaccine.

The J gene is TRBJ1-1, the V gene TRBV27, with D possibly matching TRBD1 (6 bases). Per germline, CDR1 MNHEY and CDR2 SMNVEV (reference sequence). CDR3 size: 15 residues. V dropped 2 bases and J dropped 0 bases, with 10 bases sitting between them. CDR3 residues: CASSLTGQLNTEAFF. The CDR3 DNA is TGTGCCAGCAGTTTAACGGGACAACTGAACACTGAAGCTTTCTTT.

The chain is built from TRBV6-2 or TRBV6-3 and TRBJ2-1, with TRBD2 as a possible D gene (5 bases). Trimming shortened V by 4 bases and J by 0 bases, and 10 bases separated the two germline ends. The CDR3 has 15 amino acids. CDR1 and CDR2 from the germline V gene are MNHEY and SVGEGT. The CDR3, as DNA: TGTGCCAGCAGTTCCAGCGGTAGCTCCTACAATGAGCAGTTCTTC. The encoded protein is CASSSSGSSYNEQFF.

This chain connects TRBV7-2 to TRBJ2-2; 13 bases fit TRBD2. The CDR3 runs 18 residues. With V trimmed by 6 bases and J by 7 bases, 14 bases remained unmatched. CDR1 is SGHTA and CDR2 is FQGNSA in the germline V gene. The CDR3, as DNA: TGTGCCAGCAGGAGACGTTCAGGACTAGCGGGAGAGGGCGGGGAGCTGTTTTTT. Protein product: CASRRRSGLAGEGGELFF.

This chain uses TRBV18 with TRBJ2-1; D is perhaps TRBD2 (5 bases). CDR3 size: 19 residues. The germline V gene encodes CDR1 KGHSH and CDR2 LQKENI. The V end was cut by 2 bases, the J end by 0 bases, with 20 bases between. The CDR3 DNA reads as TGTGCCAGCTCACCAGCGTTTGGAGCGGTTAAAGACTCCTACAATGAGCAGTTCTTC. It translates to CASSPAFGAVKDSYNEQFF.

The rearrangement joins TRBV7-2 to TRBJ2-7, with D possibly being TRBD1 or TRBD2 (5 bases each). Germline CDR1 reads SGHTA; CDR2 reads FQGNSA. V lost 5 bases to trimming and J lost 4 bases, with 12 bases between them. This CDR3 comprises 13 residues. CDR3 residues: CASSPRGGYEQYF. The CDR3 DNA reads as TGTGCCAGCAGCCCACGGGGCGGGTACGAGCAGTACTTC.

The chain carries TRBV12-3 or TRBV12-4 and TRBJ1-6, with a tentative D call TRBD1 (6 bases). The CDR3 totals 13 residues. The V end was cut by 3 bases, the J end by 7 bases, with 7 bases between. The CDR3 protein is CASSLGQNSPLHF. CDR3 bases: TGTGCCAGCAGTTTGGGACAAAATTCACCCCTCCACTTT.

The chain joins TRBV5-4 to TRBJ1-5; maybe TRBD1 (5 bases). V lost 0 bases, J lost 0 bases, and 13 bases lay in between. There are 17 residues in the CDR3. CDR1 SGHNT and CDR2 YYREEE come from the germline V gene (reference sequence). CDR3 amino acids: CASSLEGKKTSNQPQHF. The CDR3 DNA is TGTGCCAGCAGCTTGGAGGGGAAAAAGACTAGCAATCAGCCCCAGCATTTT.

The chain employs TRBV28 and TRBJ2-7, with 7 bases that match TRBD2. In germline, CDR1 is MDHEN, CDR2 SYDVKM. Trimming removed 7 bases from V and 3 bases from J; junction bases left unmatched: 12. The CDR3 spans 15 residues. The CDR3, as DNA: TGTGCCAGCACCCTAGGAGGGACTACCCTCTACGAGCAGTACTTC. Residues: CASTLGGTTLYEQYF.

The V gene is TRBV3-1 (or the pseudogene TRBV3-2), the J gene TRBJ2-1; D is ambiguous. The germline V gene encodes CDR1 LGHDT and CDR2 YNNKEL (reference sequence). The CDR3 is 13 amino acids. V was cut by 4 bases and J by 8 bases, with 12 bases left in between. This CDR3 reads CASSPSGGDEQFF. The CDR3 DNA reads as TGTGCCAGCAGCCCTTCGGGTGGTGATGAGCAGTTCTTC.

The chain links TRBV7-3 to TRBJ1-1; possibly TRBD1 for D (5 bases). Germline CDR1 and CDR2: SGHTA and FQGTGA. V was clipped by 5 bases and J by 5 bases, with 15 bases between them. The length of the CDR3 is 14 residues. CDR3 in amino acids: CASSPGGTGTEAFF. CDR3 sequence (DNA): TGTGCCAGCAGCCCCGGGGGGACCGGGACTGAAGCTTTCTTT.